The next 23 T cell receptor beta chains were all read from a single sample in a study of T cell responses to AZD1222 COVID-19 vaccine. TCRdb's copy holds only in-frame clones and misses some; the assay was immunoSEQ multiplex PCR. The table includes around 50,000 clones, roughly 85% detected once. The source material was peripheral blood, sampled 28 days after the second AZD1222 dose. The receptors derive from an adult who received the AZD1222 COVID-19 vaccine.

This chain's CDR3 is CASTTASLSNNEQFF. CDR3 coding DNA: TGTGCCAGCACTACGGCGTCCTTGAGTAACAATGAGCAGTTCTTC. V and J are TRBV28 and TRBJ2-1; D is unclear. The length of the CDR3 is 15 residues. Per germline, CDR1 MDHEN and CDR2 SYDVKM. The V and J ends lost 7 bases and 5 bases respectively, with 18 bases between them.

The V gene is TRBV5-6, the J gene TRBJ1-2; D gene uncertain. The CDR3 length is 15 residues. Germline V CDR1 and CDR2: SGHDT, YYEEEE. Trimming stripped 6 bases from V and 3 bases from J, with 18 bases between. DNA of the CDR3: TGTGCCAGCACTCCTTACACCTGGGCGGACTATGGCTACACCTTC. It translates to CASTPYTWADYGYTF.

The chain links TRBV7-2 to TRBJ2-5; D ambiguous. V shed 3 bases and J shed 2 bases, with 4 bases lying between them. The germline V gene encodes CDR1 SGHTA and CDR2 FQGNSA. The CDR3 is made up of 12 amino acids. CDR3 coding DNA: TGTGCCAGCAGCTTTCTACAAGAGACCCAGTACTTC. Its protein is CASSFLQETQYF.

The gene calls are TRBV2 and TRBJ1-5; D gene uncertain. The V gene's germline CDR1 is SNHLY and CDR2 FYNNEI. Trimming removed 4 bases at V and 0 bases at J, with 4 bases between. This CDR3 region has 13 residues. CDR3 loop: CASSVYSNQPQHF. The DNA of the CDR3 is TGTGCCAGCAGTGTCTATAGCAATCAGCCCCAGCATTTT.

CDR3 nucleotide sequence: TGTGCCAGCAGCCAAGCAAGGAACGAGCAGTACTTC. It yields the protein CASSQARNEQYF. This rearrangement joins TRBV3-1 (or the pseudogene TRBV3-2) to TRBJ2-7; D remains unclear. Germline V gives CDR1 LGHDT, CDR2 YNNKEL (reference sequence). CDR3 length: 12 amino acids. V gave up 1 base and J gave up 5 bases, with 6 bases separating them.

The chain carries TRBV3-1 (or the pseudogene TRBV3-2) and TRBJ1-6; D is ambiguous. Trimming cost V 0 bases and J 3 bases, with 12 bases left between them. There are 17 residues in the CDR3. The V gene's germline CDR1 is LGHDT and CDR2 YNNKEL (reference sequence). The CDR3 spells CASSQDSTDFYNSPLHF. The CDR3 DNA sequence: TGTGCCAGCAGCCAAGATTCTACGGACTTCTATAATTCACCCCTCCACTTT.

The V and J genes are TRBV28 and TRBJ2-6; D is uncertain. The CDR3 is 17 amino acids. V shed 5 bases and J shed 0 bases, with 14 bases lying between them. Per the germline V gene, CDR1 is MDHEN and CDR2 is SYDVKM. The CDR3 coding sequence is TGTGCCAGCAGTCCCCCGACGGTTAGCTCTGGGGCCAACGTCCTGACTTTC. As protein: CASSPPTVSSGANVLTF.

The rearrangement links TRBV28 to TRBJ1-4; 7 bases line up with TRBD1. In germline, CDR1 is MDHEN, CDR2 SYDVKM. V shed 6 bases and J 3 bases; nucleotides not matched to a gene: 4. The length of the CDR3 is 14 residues. DNA of the CDR3: TGTGCCAGCAGCTCAGGGGGACCTAATGAAAAACTGTTTTTT. Translated: CASSSGGPNEKLFF.

The rearrangement joins TRBV5-4 to TRBJ2-7; D remains ambiguous. Per germline, CDR1 SGHNT and CDR2 YYREEE (reference sequence). The V end was cut by 0 bases, the J end by 3 bases, with 10 bases between. The CDR3 covers 14 residues. CDR3 protein: CASSLADTDYEQYF. The CDR3 DNA reads as TGTGCCAGCAGCTTGGCCGACACCGACTACGAGCAGTACTTC.

This clone was recorded only once. The chain carries TRBV7-2 and TRBJ2-2, with 8 bases that match TRBD2. The CDR3 has 15 residues. The germline V gene has CDR1 SGHTA and CDR2 FQGNSA. Trimming at V came to 7 bases and at J to 6 bases, leaving 10 bases not matched to a gene. This chain's CDR3 is CASNPLASGSGELFF. The CDR3 DNA follows: TGTGCCAGCAACCCTCTGGCTAGCGGGTCCGGGGAGCTGTTTTTT. The whole variable domain, remainder taken from reference TRBV7-2 and TRBJ2-2, is GAGVSQSPSNKVTEKGKDVELRCDPISGHTALYWYRQSLGQGLEFLIYFQGNSAPDKSGLPSDRFSAERTGGSVSTLTIQRTQQEDSAVYLCASNPLASGSGELFFGEGSRLTVL.

The chain carries TRBV6-5 and TRBJ1-6; D call uncertain. V was trimmed by 8 bases and J by 8 bases, leaving 10 bases between them. This CDR3 spans 12 amino acids. CDR1 and CDR2 (germline): MNHEY, SVGAGI. CDR3 in DNA: TGTGCCAGCGGAAACTTCGATTCACCCCTCCACTTT. This translates into CASGNFDSPLHF.

The rearrangement uses TRBV7-2 and TRBJ2-2, with D possibly being TRBD1 or TRBD2 (6 bases each). The CDR3 sequence is 16 residues long. Trimming left V 1 base short and J 4 bases short, with 13 bases between. From germline, CDR1 is SGHTA and CDR2 FQGNSA. The CDR3: CASSLDTGATTGELFF. CDR3 sequence (DNA): TGTGCCAGCAGCTTAGATACGGGGGCGACCACCGGGGAGCTGTTTTTT.

The V call is TRBV18, the J call TRBJ1-2; TRBD1 matches 7 bases. Germline V gene lookup returns CDR1 KGHSH and CDR2 LQKENI. The CDR3 spans 17 residues. V lost 2 bases and J lost 2; bases outside the gene matches: 11. CDR3 in amino acids: CASSPSDRALGNYGYTF. CDR3 coding DNA: TGTGCCAGCTCACCATCCGACAGGGCGTTAGGCAACTATGGCTACACCTTC.

The rearrangement uses TRBV18 and TRBJ1-2; no clear D. The CDR3 totals 15 residues. V lost 2 bases, J lost 7 bases, and 17 bases lay in between. The V gene's germline CDR1 is KGHSH and CDR2 LQKENI. DNA for the CDR3: TGTGCCAGCTCACCAGGGAATCAGCCAGCGGCTGGCTACACCTTC. Protein sequence: CASSPGNQPAAGYTF.

As DNA, the CDR3 is TGTGCCACCAGTGAGGGGGCGCGGACTGAAGCTTTCTTT. Translation gives CATSEGARTEAFF. The rearrangement links TRBV24-1 to TRBJ1-1; possibly TRBD1 for D (6 bases). The length of the CDR3 is 13 residues. The V gene lost 4 bases and the J gene lost 5 bases, with 10 bases spanning the gap. Looked up from germline, CDR1 is KGHDR and CDR2 is SFDVKD.

The chain uses TRBV19 and TRBJ2-6; D is perhaps TRBD1 or TRBD2 (5 bases each). The germline gives CDR1 LNHDA, CDR2 SQIVND (reference sequence). The V end was cut by 5 bases, the J end by 0 bases, with 11 bases between. The CDR3 has 16 amino acids. In DNA, the CDR3 is TGTGCCAGTAGTTCGGGGCAATTCTCTGGGGCCAACGTCCTGACTTTC. Its translation: CASSSGQFSGANVLTF.

V usage is TRBV9 and J usage is TRBJ2-1, with a possible D match to TRBD2 (7 bases). The CDR3 extends over 13 amino acids. Germline CDR1 and CDR2: SGDLS and YYNGEE. Deletions cut 3 bases from V and 6 bases from J, with 10 bases between. The CDR3 nucleotides are TGTGCCAGCAGCGAGGGGGGGTCCAATGAGCAGTTCTTC. Its protein is CASSEGGSNEQFF.

The chain uses TRBV28 and TRBJ1-3; D uncertain. The CDR3 spans 13 residues. From germline, CDR1 is MDHEN and CDR2 SYDVKM. V was clipped by 6 bases and J by 2 bases, with 8 bases between them. CDR3 coding DNA: TGTGCCAGCAGCAAGAGCACTGGAAACACCATATATTTT. It is translated as CASSKSTGNTIYF.

The rearrangement joins TRBV19 to TRBJ2-5; TRBD2 aligns across 10 bases. With 3 bases clipped from V and 4 bases from J, the junction kept 8 bases outside the gene matches. CDR1 and CDR2 from the germline V gene are LNHDA and SQIVND (reference sequence). The CDR3 extends over 16 amino acids. The CDR3 sequence: CASSIGAGGVGETQYF. Written as DNA, the CDR3 is TGTGCCAGTAGTATTGGAGCGGGAGGGGTAGGAGAGACCCAGTACTTC.

The gene calls are TRBV25-1 and TRBJ2-3; either TRBD1 or TRBD2 may fit D (6 bases each). The germline CDR1 and CDR2 sequences are MGHDK and SYGVNS. Deletions cut 2 bases from V and 8 bases from J, with 14 bases between. CDR3 length: 14 amino acids. The CDR3 nucleotides read TGTGCCAGCAGTGAAGGTTGGGGGGCGGGTACGCAGTATTTT. It yields the protein CASSEGWGAGTQYF.

This chain joins TRBV2 and TRBJ1-5, with no clear D. The CDR3 extends over 15 amino acids. Trimming removed 5 bases at V and 11 bases at J, with 22 bases between. CDR1 and CDR2 from the germline V gene are SNHLY and FYNNEI. The CDR3 DNA reads TGTGCCAGCAGTAAGGAACTACTACCTAAATTGGCCCAGCATTTT. It yields the protein CASSKELLPKLAQHF.

The genes are TRBV28 and TRBJ2-5, with TRBD2 identical over 7 bases. This CDR3 contains 14 residues. The junction had 3 bases not matched to a gene; V was cut back by 2 bases and J by 3 bases. The germline CDR1 and CDR2 sequences are MDHEN and SYDVKM. In DNA form, the CDR3 reads TGTGCCAGCAGTTTAGCGGGAGAGGAAGAGACCCAGTACTTC. It encodes CASSLAGEEETQYF.

A word on this clone: Other DNA sequences in the sample encode the same CDR3. The V call is TRBV7-2, the J call TRBJ2-5; 8 positions match TRBD1. Per the germline V gene, CDR1 is SGHTA and CDR2 is FQGNSA. CDR3 size: 13 residues. V shed 5 bases and J 2 bases; nucleotides not matched to a gene: 1. The CDR3 DNA reads TGTGCCAGCAGCCGGGACAGGCAAGAGACCCAGTACTTC. The encoded protein is CASSRDRQETQYF.